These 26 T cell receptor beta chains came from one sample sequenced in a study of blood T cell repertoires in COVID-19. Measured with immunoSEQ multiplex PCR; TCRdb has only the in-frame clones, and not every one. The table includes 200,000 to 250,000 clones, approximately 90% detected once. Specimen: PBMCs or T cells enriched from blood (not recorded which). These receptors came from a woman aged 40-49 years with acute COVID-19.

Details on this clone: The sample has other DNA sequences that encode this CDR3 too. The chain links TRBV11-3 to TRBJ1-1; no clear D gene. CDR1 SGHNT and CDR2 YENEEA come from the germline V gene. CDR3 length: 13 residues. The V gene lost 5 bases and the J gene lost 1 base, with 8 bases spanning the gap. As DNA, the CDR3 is TGTGCCAGCAGCCGCCAGGAGAACACTGAAGCTTTCTTT. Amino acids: CASSRQENTEAFF.

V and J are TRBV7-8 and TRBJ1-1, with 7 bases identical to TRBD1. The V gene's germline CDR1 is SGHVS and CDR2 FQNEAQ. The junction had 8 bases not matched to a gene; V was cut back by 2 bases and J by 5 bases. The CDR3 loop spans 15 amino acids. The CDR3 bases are TGTGCCAGCAGCTTACAGACAGGGTTGAGGACTGAAGCTTTCTTT. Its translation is CASSLQTGLRTEAFF.

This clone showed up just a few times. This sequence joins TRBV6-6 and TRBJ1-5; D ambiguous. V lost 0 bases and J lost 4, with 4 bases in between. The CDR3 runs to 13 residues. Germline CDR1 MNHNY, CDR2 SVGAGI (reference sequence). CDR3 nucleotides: TGTGCCAGCAGTTACTCGGAGAATCAGCCCCAGCATTTT. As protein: CASSYSENQPQHF.

CDR3 bases: TGTGCCAGCACCGTGGGCTTAACCGGGGAGCTGTTTTTT. Protein: CASTVGLTGELFF. The genes are TRBV7-3 and TRBJ2-2; D gene ambiguous. The germline CDR1 and CDR2 sequences are SGHTA and FQGTGA. Trimming shortened V by 7 bases and J by 5 bases, and 11 bases separated the two germline ends. The CDR3 is 13 amino acids.

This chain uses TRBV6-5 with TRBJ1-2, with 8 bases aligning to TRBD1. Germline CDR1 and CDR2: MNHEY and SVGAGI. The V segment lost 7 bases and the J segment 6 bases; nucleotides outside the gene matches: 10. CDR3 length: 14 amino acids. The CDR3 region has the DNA TGTGCCAGCATCCGGACAGGGCTCAGGGATGGCTACACCTTC. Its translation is CASIRTGLRDGYTF.

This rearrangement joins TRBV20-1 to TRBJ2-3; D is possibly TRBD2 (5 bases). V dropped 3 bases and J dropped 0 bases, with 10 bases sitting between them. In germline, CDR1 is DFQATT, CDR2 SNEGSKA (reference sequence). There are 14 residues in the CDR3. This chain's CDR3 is CSASRGSSTDTQYF. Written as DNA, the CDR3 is TGCAGTGCTAGTCGGGGATCTAGCACAGATACGCAGTATTTT.

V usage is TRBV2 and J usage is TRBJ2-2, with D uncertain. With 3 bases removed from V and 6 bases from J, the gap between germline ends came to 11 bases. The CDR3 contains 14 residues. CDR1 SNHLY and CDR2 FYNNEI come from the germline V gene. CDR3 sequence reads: CASSDAYGPGELFF. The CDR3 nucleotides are TGTGCCAGCAGTGATGCGTATGGGCCCGGGGAGCTGTTTTTT.

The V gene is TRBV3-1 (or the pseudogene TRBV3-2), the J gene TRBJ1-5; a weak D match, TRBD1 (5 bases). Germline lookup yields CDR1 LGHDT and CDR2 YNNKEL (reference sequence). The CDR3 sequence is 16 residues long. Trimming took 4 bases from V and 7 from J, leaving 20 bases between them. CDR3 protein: CASSPNAGIGRQPQHF. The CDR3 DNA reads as TGTGCCAGCAGCCCGAATGCAGGGATCGGACGGCAGCCCCAGCATTTT.

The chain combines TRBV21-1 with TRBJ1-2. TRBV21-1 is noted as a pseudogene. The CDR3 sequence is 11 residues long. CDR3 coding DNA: TGTGCCAGCAGCTCCCACGGTACCTACACCTTC. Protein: CASSSHGTYTF.

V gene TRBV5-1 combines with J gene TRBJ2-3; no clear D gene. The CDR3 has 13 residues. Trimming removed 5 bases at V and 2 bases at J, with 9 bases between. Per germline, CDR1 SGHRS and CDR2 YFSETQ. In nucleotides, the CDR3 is TGCGCCAGCAGACCCAGCGCCACAGATACGCAGTATTTT. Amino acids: CASRPSATDTQYF.

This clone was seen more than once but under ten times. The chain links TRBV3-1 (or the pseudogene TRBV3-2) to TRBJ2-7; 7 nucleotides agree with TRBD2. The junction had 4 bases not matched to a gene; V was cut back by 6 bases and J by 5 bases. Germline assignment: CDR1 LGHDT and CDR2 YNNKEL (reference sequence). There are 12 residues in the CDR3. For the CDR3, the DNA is TGTGCCAGCAGTAACGGGGGGAACGAGCAGTACGTC. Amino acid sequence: CASSNGGNEQYV.

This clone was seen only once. Here the CDR3 DNA reads TGTGCCAGCAGGGGACAGGCACCCGGATCACCCCTCCACTTT. This codes for CASRGQAPGSPLHF. The rearrangement links TRBV2 to TRBJ1-6; 8 bases align to TRBD1. The CDR3 length is 14 residues. Germline CDR1 reads SNHLY; CDR2 reads FYNNEI. Trimming cost V 6 bases and J 10 bases; bases outside gene matches: 8.

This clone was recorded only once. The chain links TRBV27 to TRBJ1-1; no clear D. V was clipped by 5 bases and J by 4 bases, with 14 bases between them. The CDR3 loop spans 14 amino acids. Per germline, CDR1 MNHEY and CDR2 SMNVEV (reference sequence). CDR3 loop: CASSPPRSTTEAFF. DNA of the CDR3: TGTGCCAGCAGTCCCCCCCGGAGCACCACTGAAGCTTTCTTT.

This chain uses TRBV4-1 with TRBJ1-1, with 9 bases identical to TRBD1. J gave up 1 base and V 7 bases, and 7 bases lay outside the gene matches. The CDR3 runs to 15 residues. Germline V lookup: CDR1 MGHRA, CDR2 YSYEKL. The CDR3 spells CASKGDRVGNTEAFF. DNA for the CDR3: TGCGCCAGCAAAGGGGACAGGGTGGGGAACACTGAAGCTTTCTTT.

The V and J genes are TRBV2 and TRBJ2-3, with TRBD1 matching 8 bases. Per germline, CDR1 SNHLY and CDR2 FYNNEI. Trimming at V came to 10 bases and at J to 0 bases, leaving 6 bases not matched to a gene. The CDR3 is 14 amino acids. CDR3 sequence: CATTDRDSTDTQYF. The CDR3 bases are TGTGCCACAACGGACAGGGATAGCACAGATACGCAGTATTTT.

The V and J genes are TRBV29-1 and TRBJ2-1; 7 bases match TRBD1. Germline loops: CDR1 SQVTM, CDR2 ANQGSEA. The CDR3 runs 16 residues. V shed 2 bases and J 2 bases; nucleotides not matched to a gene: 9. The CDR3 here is CSVEHRQGTTYNEQFF. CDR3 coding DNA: TGCAGCGTTGAACATAGACAGGGAACCACCTACAATGAGCAGTTCTTC.

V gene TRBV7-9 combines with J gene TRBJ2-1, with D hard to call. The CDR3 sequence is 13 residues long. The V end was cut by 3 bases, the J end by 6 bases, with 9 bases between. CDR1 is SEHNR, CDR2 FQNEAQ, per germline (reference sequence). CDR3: CASSFDTFNEQFF. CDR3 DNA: TGTGCCAGCAGCTTTGACACCTTCAATGAGCAGTTCTTC.

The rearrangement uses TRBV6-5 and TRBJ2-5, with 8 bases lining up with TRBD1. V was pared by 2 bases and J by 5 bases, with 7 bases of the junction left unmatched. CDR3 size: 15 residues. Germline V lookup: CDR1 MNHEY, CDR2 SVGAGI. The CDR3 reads CASSYPGGLRETQYF. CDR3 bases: TGTGCCAGCAGTTACCCAGGGGGCTTACGGGAGACCCAGTACTTC.

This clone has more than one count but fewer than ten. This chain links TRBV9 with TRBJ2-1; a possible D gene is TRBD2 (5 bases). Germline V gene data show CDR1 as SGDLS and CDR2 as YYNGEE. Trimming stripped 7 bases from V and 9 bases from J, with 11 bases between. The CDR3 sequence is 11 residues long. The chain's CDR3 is CASQLDGEQFF. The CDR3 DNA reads TGTGCCAGCCAACTAGATGGTGAGCAGTTCTTC.

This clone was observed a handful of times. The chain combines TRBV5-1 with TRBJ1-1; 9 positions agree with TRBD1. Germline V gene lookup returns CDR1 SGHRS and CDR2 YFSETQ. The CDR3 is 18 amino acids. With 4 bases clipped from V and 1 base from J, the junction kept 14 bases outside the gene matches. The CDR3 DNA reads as TGCGCCAGCAGCCGTACCGGGACAGGGCTGACCAAGAACACTGAAGCTTTCTTT. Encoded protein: CASSRTGTGLTKNTEAFF.

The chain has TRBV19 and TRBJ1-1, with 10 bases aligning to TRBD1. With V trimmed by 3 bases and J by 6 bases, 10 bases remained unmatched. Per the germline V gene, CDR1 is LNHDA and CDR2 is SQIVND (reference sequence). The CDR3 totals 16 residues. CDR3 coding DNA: TGTGCCAGTAGTATTCGACAGGGGGCAGTTAGGGCTGAAGCTTTCTTT. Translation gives CASSIRQGAVRAEAFF.

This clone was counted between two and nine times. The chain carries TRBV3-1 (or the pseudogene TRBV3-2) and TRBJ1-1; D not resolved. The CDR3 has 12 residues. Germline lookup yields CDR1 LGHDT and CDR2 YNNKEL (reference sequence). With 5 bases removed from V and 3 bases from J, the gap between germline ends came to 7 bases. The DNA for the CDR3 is TGTGCCAGCAGCTACGGGGACACTGAAGCTTTCTTT. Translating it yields CASSYGDTEAFF.

The CDR3 nucleotides read TGTGCCAGCAGTTCCCTCTCGGGGCAAGAGACCCAGTACTTC. Translating it yields CASSSLSGQETQYF. The chain is built from TRBV11-2 and TRBJ2-5; D might be TRBD2 (5 bases). Germline V gene sequence: CDR1 SGHAT, CDR2 FQNNGV. V was clipped by 6 bases and J by 2 bases, with 13 bases between them. The CDR3 runs to 14 residues.

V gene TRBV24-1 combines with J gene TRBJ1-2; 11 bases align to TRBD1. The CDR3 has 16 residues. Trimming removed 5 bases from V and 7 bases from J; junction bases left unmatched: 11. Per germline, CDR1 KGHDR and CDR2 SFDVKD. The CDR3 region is CATSAVGGQGASGYTF. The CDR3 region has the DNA TGTGCCACCAGTGCCGTGGGAGGACAGGGGGCGAGTGGCTACACCTTC.

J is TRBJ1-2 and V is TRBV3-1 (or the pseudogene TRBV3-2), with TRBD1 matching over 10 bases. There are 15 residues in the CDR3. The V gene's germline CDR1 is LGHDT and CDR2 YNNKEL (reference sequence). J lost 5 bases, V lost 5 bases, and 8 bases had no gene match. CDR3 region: CASSRTGGLLYGYTF. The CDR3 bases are TGTGCCAGCAGCAGGACAGGGGGTTTGTTATATGGCTACACCTTC.

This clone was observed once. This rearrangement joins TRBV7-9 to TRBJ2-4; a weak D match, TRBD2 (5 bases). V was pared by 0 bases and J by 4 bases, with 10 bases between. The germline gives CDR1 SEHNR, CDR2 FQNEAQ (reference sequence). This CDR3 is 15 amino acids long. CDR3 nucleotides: TGTGCCAGCAGCTTAGCCGGGAACGTGAAAAACATTCAGTACTTC. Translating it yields CASSLAGNVKNIQYF.